This TCR beta chain was recovered during a study of post-analysis software for immune sequencing data. In the study overall: The disease courses covered relapsing-remitting, secondary progressive and progressive-relapsing multiple sclerosis. Study-wide results and caveats: There was significantly lower normalized Chao1 diversity in multiple sclerosis patients than in controls. F measure showed strong co-clustering of same-batch samples. TRBV5-6, TRBV5-1 and TRBV20-1 were among roughly 5 TRBV segments more frequent in patients than controls.

The germline V gene encodes CDR1 SGHRS and CDR2 YFSETQ. Trimming removed 1 base from V and 11 bases from J; junction bases left unmatched: 2. The CDR3 covers 12 residues. Unique molecular identifiers had been added to the TCR beta cDNA libraries. TCRdb re-called the PCR reads with MiXCR, one entry per CDR3 protein. The sample shows approximately 570,000 distinct CDR3 sequences, roughly two fifths of them seen only once. Details on this clonotype: The antigen remains undetermined.

Sequenced material: blood. The J gene is TRBJ2-1, the V gene TRBV5-1; 8 bases map to TRBD1. This receptor was obtained from a girl between 5 and 17 years old with multiple sclerosis. The CDR3 nucleotides are TGCGCCAGCAGCTTGAGGGACAGGCAGCAGTTCTTC. Protein product: CASSLRDRQQFF.